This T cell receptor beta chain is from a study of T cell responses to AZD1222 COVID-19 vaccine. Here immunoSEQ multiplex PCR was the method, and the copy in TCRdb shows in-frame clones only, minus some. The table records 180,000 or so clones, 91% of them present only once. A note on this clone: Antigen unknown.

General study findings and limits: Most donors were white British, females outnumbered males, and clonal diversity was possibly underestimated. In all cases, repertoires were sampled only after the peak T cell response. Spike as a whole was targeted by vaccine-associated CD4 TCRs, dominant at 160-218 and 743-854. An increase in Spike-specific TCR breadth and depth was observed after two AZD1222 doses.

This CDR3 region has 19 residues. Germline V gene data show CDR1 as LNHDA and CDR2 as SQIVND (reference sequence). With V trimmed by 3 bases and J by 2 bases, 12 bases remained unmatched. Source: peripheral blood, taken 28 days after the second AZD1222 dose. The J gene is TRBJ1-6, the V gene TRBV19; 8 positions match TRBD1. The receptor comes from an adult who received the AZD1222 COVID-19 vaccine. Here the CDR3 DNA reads TGTGCCAGTAGTATCCGGACAGGGATGGGGCAGGCCTATAATTCACCCCTCCACTTT. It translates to CASSIRTGMGQAYNSPLHF.